Sequencing of this T cell receptor beta chain was carried out in a study of shared clonotypes between healthy human individuals. Study-wide findings and caveats: Memory subsets generally showed smaller estimated richness than naive subsets did. In a handful of donors, approximately 5% of naive CD4 clonotypes appeared in common.

There are 10 residues in the CDR3. Trimming removed 6 bases from V and 3 bases from J, with 3 bases in between. Germline V lookup: CDR1 MDHEN, CDR2 SYDVKM. Points on this clone: Its antigen is not known. The same CDR3 arises from other DNA sequences in this sample as well.

The repertoire was sequenced with immunoSEQ multiplex PCR; TCRdb's copy has only in-frame clones and lacks some. The data show approximately 1.4 million clones, about 98% seen once. This TCR was sampled from a man in his thirties or forties in good health. V gene TRBV28 combines with J gene TRBJ2-7; no reliable D call. The sequenced material came from naive CD4+ T cells sorted from blood. Specified subset: CD45RA+ positively selected. CDR3 nucleotides: TGTGCCAGCAGCCTCTACGAGCAGTACTTC. This encodes CASSLYEQYF.